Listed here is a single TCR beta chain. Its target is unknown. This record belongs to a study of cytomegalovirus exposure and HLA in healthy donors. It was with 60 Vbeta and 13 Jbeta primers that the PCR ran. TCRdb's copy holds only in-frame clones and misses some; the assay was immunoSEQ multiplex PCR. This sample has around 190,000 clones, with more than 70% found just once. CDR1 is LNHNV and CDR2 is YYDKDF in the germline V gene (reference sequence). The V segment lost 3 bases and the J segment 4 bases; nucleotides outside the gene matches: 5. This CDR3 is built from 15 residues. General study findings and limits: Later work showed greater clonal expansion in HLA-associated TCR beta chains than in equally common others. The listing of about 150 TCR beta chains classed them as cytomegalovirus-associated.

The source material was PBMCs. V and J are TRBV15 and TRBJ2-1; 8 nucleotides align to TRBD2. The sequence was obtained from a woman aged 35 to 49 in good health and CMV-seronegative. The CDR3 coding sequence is TGTGCCACCAGCAGTATAGCGGGAACTTACAATGAGCAGTTCTTC. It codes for CATSSIAGTYNEQFF.